This TCR beta chain was captured by sequencing in a study of regulatory T cells in long-lasting Graves disease. This CDR3 comprises 14 residues. The germline CDR1 and CDR2 sequences are MGHDK and SYGVNS. The V gene end was trimmed by 6 bases and the J gene end by 5 bases; junction bases not matched to a gene: 7. Time point: newly diagnosed GD, antithyroid drugs for less than 3 months. Construction of the TCR library relied on RNA isolated from PBMCs. At least ten counts were recorded for this clonotype. Arm-PCR of CDR3 regions and iRepertoire HTBI primers were used to build TCR beta libraries. Via MiXCR, TCRdb re-called the multiplex PCR reads, giving one row per CDR3 protein. In the table there are hundreds of thousands of distinct CDR3 sequences, around 15% of which are singletons.

The sequencing used peripheral blood mononuclear cells (PBMCs), collected at new diagnosis, from a patient treated with antithyroid drugs. This clonotype originated in a female donor with Graves disease. The V call is TRBV25-1, the J call TRBJ1-2, with TRBD1 matching over 9 bases. CDR3 sequence (DNA): TGTGCCAGCAGGGCTGGACAGGGGATATATGGCTACACCTTC. This codes for CASRAGQGIYGYTF.